The rows below give T cell receptor beta chains drawn from one sample of a study of T-cell reconstitution after alpha-beta-depleted transplantation in children. TCRdb re-analysed the PCR reads in MiXCR, keeping a single row per CDR3 protein. Of 600,000 or so distinct CDR3 sequences in the sample, roughly 23% were seen once. Sample: PBMCs, mostly from graft donor cells, taken 360 days after TCRalphabeta/CD19-depleted stem cell transplant. These TCRs come from a boy younger than two who had a stem cell transplant for acute myeloid leukemia, so the T cells may come from the graft donor. The CDR3 runs from the conserved cysteine through the conserved F or W. D genes are given only for firm matches. The size field is filled for only some rows; it gives once, few, many or a size class.

J gene,CDR3 length,D gene,clone size,V gene,CDR3 protein,CDR3 DNA
TRBJ1-6,15,NA,few,TRBV4-1,CASSQDRWAVSPLHF,TGCGCCAGCAGCCAAGATAGATGGGCAGTTTCACCCCTCCACTTT
TRBJ2-1,13,NA,few,TRBV7-2,CASSPRWYNEQFF,TGTGCCAGCAGCCCCCGGTGGTACAATGAGCAGTTCTTC
TRBJ2-2,14,NA,NA,TRBV13,CASSIRGNTGELFF,TGTGCCAGCAGCATTAGAGGGAACACCGGGGAGCTGTTTTTT
TRBJ2-1,12,NA,once,TRBV2,CATRSEGGEQFF,TGTGCCACCCGAAGCGAGGGTGGTGAGCAGTTCTTC
TRBJ2-3,14,NA,NA,TRBV6-2/TRBV6-3,CASSYFTGGDTQYF,TGTGCCAGCAGTTACTTCACAGGAGGAGATACGCAGTATTTT
TRBJ2-1,14,TRBD1,NA,TRBV12-5,CASVFHRGRHEQFF,TGTGCTAGTGTTTTTCACAGGGGTCGGCATGAGCAGTTCTTC
TRBJ2-1,15,TRBD1,NA,TRBV20-1,CSASLTGQGLGPQFF,TGCAGTGCCTCTCTAACGGGACAGGGGTTAGGTCCGCAGTTCTTC
TRBJ2-7,14,TRBD2,many,TRBV19,CASSIAGGFYEQYF,TGTGCCAGTAGTATCGCGGGGGGATTCTACGAGCAGTACTTC
TRBJ1-5,12,TRBD1,few,TRBV6-2/TRBV6-3,CASSYSDRAQHF,TGTGCCAGCAGTTACAGTGACAGGGCCCAGCATTTT
TRBJ2-1,11,NA,many,TRBV10-3,CAIRAGSEQFF,TGTGCCATCAGGGCGGGGAGTGAGCAGTTCTTC
TRBJ2-5,14,NA,NA,TRBV20-1,CSAQRDTPRETQYF,TGCAGTGCTCAACGCGACACCCCCAGAGAGACCCAGTACTTC
TRBJ2-3,16,NA,many,TRBV11-1,CASSFLVQGSTDTQYF,TGTGCCAGCAGCTTTTTGGTTCAGGGGTCCACAGATACGCAGTATTTT
TRBJ2-3,14,NA,NA,TRBV5-1,CASSRIGGTDTQYF,TGCGCCAGCAGCCGAATAGGGGGCACAGATACGCAGTATTTT
TRBJ2-7,16,TRBD1,many,TRBV12-5,CASGLHPRDSFYEQYF,TGTGCTAGTGGCCTACACCCCCGGGACAGCTTCTACGAGCAGTACTTC
TRBJ1-4,14,NA,few,TRBV10-3,CAISERLFNEKLFF,TGTGCCATCAGTGAGCGACTGTTCAATGAAAAACTGTTTTTT
TRBJ2-3,12,NA,NA,TRBV29-1,CSVPIYTDTQYF,TGCAGCGTCCCTATTTATACAGATACGCAGTATTTT
TRBJ2-5,17,TRBD2,NA,TRBV29-1,CSVGSGLAVWYQETQYF,TGCAGCGTGGGCTCGGGACTAGCGGTGTGGTACCAAGAGACCCAGTACTTC
TRBJ1-5,16,NA,NA,TRBV6-2/TRBV6-3,CASGVPRSYSNQPQHF,TGTGCCAGCGGCGTCCCCAGAAGTTATAGCAATCAGCCCCAGCATTTT
TRBJ2-2,13,NA,many,TRBV6-5,CASSYDHTGELFF,TGTGCCAGCAGTTACGACCACACCGGGGAGCTGTTTTTT
TRBJ2-2,13,TRBD1,few,TRBV27,CASSATGAGELFF,TGTGCCAGCAGTGCGACAGGGGCCGGGGAGCTGTTTTTT
TRBJ1-1,13,NA,few,TRBV29-1,CSVGGAGNTEAFF,TGCAGCGTTGGTGGGGCGGGGAACACTGAAGCTTTCTTT
TRBJ2-5,14,NA,few,TRBV25-1,CASSQTGFQETQYF,TGTGCCAGCAGTCAAACAGGGTTCCAAGAGACCCAGTACTTC
TRBJ1-2,12,NA,many,TRBV29-1,CSVVYGLYGYTF,TGCAGCGTTGTATATGGACTATATGGCTACACCTTC
TRBJ2-2,14,NA,NA,TRBV7-9,CGGFVSLNTGELFF,TGTGGCGGGTTCGTGAGCCTTAACACCGGGGAGCTGTTTTTT
TRBJ1-2,14,NA,few,TRBV20-1,CSASPAFQTYGYTF,TGCAGTGCTAGTCCCGCTTTCCAGACCTATGGCTACACCTTC
TRBJ2-5,15,TRBD2,NA,TRBV12-3/TRBV12-4,CASSLAGGMRETQYF,TGTGCCAGCAGCCTAGCGGGGGGTATGCGAGAGACCCAGTACTTC
TRBJ1-2,14,NA,NA,TRBV29-1,CSVYPGEKNYGYTF,TGCAGCGTTTACCCGGGGGAGAAGAACTATGGCTACACCTTC
TRBJ2-5,12,TRBD2,few,TRBV12-3/TRBV12-4,CASSLALAGEYF,TGTGCCAGCAGTTTAGCGCTAGCGGGGGAGTACTTC
TRBJ2-3,18,TRBD2,many,TRBV6-5,CASRALAGATHHTDTQYF,TGTGCCAGCAGAGCACTAGCGGGGGCCACCCATCACACAGATACGCAGTATTTT
TRBJ2-2,18,NA,many,TRBV12-3/TRBV12-4,CASTTSRTPETNTGELFF,TGTGCCAGCACGACCAGTCGCACACCTGAAACTAACACCGGGGAGCTGTTTTTT
TRBJ2-1,13,NA,few,TRBV20-1,CSARRDNHNEQFF,TGCAGTGCTAGGCGGGACAACCACAATGAGCAGTTCTTC
TRBJ2-7,13,NA,once,TRBV29-1,CSVAPRGVNEQYF,TGCAGCGTGGCCCCCAGGGGAGTCAACGAGCAGTACTTC
TRBJ2-1,11,NA,few,TRBV10-3,CAISENNEQFF,TGTGCCATCAGTGAGAACAATGAGCAGTTCTTC
TRBJ2-1,16,TRBD2,many,TRBV20-1,CSRTAGGSQSYNEQFF,TGCAGCAGGACAGCGGGGGGCTCCCAATCCTACAATGAGCAGTTCTTC
TRBJ2-1,15,NA,few,TRBV7-9,CASSLELAVYNEQFF,TGTGCCAGCAGCTTAGAATTGGCAGTATACAATGAGCAGTTCTTC
TRBJ1-5,14,NA,NA,TRBV5-6,CASTLSPDGKPQHF,TGTGCCAGCACCCTCTCTCCGGACGGCAAGCCCCAGCATTTT
TRBJ2-1,13,TRBD1,few,TRBV20-1,CSAADQGAREQFF,TGCAGTGCGGCGGACCAGGGGGCTCGCGAGCAGTTCTTC
TRBJ2-2,13,TRBD2,many,TRBV20-1,CSAKRGGTGELFF,TGCAGTGCTAAGCGGGGGGGCACCGGGGAGCTGTTTTTT
TRBJ2-6,15,NA,few,TRBV4-3,CASSQSNLADSVLTF,TGCGCCAGCAGCCAATCGAACCTAGCGGACAGCGTCCTGACTTTC
TRBJ1-2,15,NA,NA,TRBV7-3,CASSPDSINNYGYTF,TGTGCCAGCAGCCCGGACAGCATAAATAACTATGGCTACACCTTC
TRBJ2-7,12,NA,NA,TRBV5-1,CASSLFRGEQYF,TGCGCCAGCAGCTTGTTCAGGGGCGAGCAGTACTTC
TRBJ1-4,13,TRBD1,NA,TRBV29-1,CSVARTGFEKLFF,TGCAGCGTGGCCCGGACAGGGTTCGAAAAACTGTTTTTT
TRBJ2-2,13,NA,few,TRBV20-1,CSARGLRYGELFF,TGCAGTGCTAGGGGTTTACGGTACGGGGAGCTGTTTTTT
TRBJ2-5,16,TRBD2,few,TRBV12-3/TRBV12-4,CASSLPASGGGETQYF,TGTGCCAGCAGTTTGCCGGCTAGCGGGGGCGGGGAGACCCAGTACTTC
TRBJ1-2,14,TRBD1,NA,TRBV12-3/TRBV12-4,CASRRGTGTYGYTF,TGTGCCAGCAGACGAGGGACAGGGACGTATGGCTACACCTTC
TRBJ2-1,13,NA,NA,TRBV9,CASSEGGFGEQFF,TGTGCCAGCAGCGAAGGGGGATTCGGTGAGCAGTTCTTC
TRBJ2-7,15,NA,NA,TRBV18,CASSPSTGPPYEQYF,TGTGCCAGCTCACCCTCAACGGGACCCCCCTACGAGCAGTACTTC
TRBJ1-2,13,NA,few,TRBV6-1,CASSIGVSYGYTF,TGTGCCAGCAGTATAGGGGTTAGTTATGGCTACACCTTC
TRBJ2-3,16,NA,NA,TRBV28,CATSSSGRSLTDTQYF,TGTGCCACTAGTTCCTCGGGGCGATCACTTACAGATACGCAGTATTTT
TRBJ2-3,13,TRBD2,few,TRBV25-1,CASTPRTRDTQYF,TGTGCCAGCACACCACGGACTAGGGATACGCAGTATTTT
TRBJ2-1,12,NA,many,TRBV29-1,CSALTGVNEQFF,TGCAGCGCCCTGACGGGGGTAAATGAGCAGTTCTTC
TRBJ1-1,16,NA,many,TRBV6-2/TRBV6-3,CASMGSQYSMNTEAFF,TGTGCCAGCATGGGCAGTCAATACTCCATGAACACTGAAGCTTTCTTT
TRBJ1-4,18,TRBD1,NA,TRBV6-5,CASSYAMTGGERKEKLFF,TGTGCCAGCAGTTACGCAATGACAGGGGGGGAACGAAAAGAAAAACTGTTTTTT
TRBJ2-1,10,NA,NA,TRBV15,CATGNNEQFF,TGTGCCACCGGGAACAATGAGCAGTTCTTC